A selection of T cell receptor beta chains follows, all from one sample in a study of blood T cell repertoires in COVID-19. The protocol was immunoSEQ multiplex PCR, while the TCRdb copy is restricted to in-frame clones and leaves out a portion. Among roughly 100,000 clones, approximately 80% were seen once, and the ten largest hold 20% to 30%. Sequencing was carried out using peripheral blood. The receptors were gathered from a man aged 60 to 69 with acute or convalescent COVID-19. Each CDR3 is given with its conserved first and last residue. Fields, in order: J gene, V gene, D gene, clone size, CDR3 DNA, CDR3 protein. The D gene is left open where the match is weak. The size of a clone is reported for some rows only, either as once, few or many, or as a class for expanded clones.

TRBJ1-4	TRBV6-1	.	.	TGTGCCAGCAGTGAAGGTTCGATAGATAATGAAAAACTGTTTTTT	CASSEGSIDNEKLFF
TRBJ2-5	TRBV7-9	TRBD1	.	TGTGCCAGCAGCTCCTGGACAGGGGGCGCGGAGACCCAGTACTTC	CASSSWTGGAETQYF
TRBJ2-5	TRBV4-1	TRBD2	.	TGCGCCAGCAGCCAACCCGCGGCAGCGGGGGGGGAGACCCAGTACTTC	CASSQPAAAGGETQYF
TRBJ1-4	TRBV5-6	TRBD1	.	TGTGCCAGCAGCTTATCCGGGACAGGGGGCGGAAAACTGTTTTTT	CASSLSGTGGGKLFF
TRBJ2-5	TRBV5-1	TRBD1	.	TGCGCCAGCAGCTTGACCCCCCACCGGGACAGCCCCAAGACCCAGTACTTC	CASSLTPHRDSPKTQYF
TRBJ2-3	TRBV4-1	.	.	TGCGCCAGCAGCCAAGCAGTCCCTAGCACAGATACGCAGTATTTT	CASSQAVPSTDTQYF
TRBJ2-7	TRBV19	TRBD1	few	TGTGCCATAATCGGACAGGGGGCCTACGAGCAGTACTTC	CAIIGQGAYEQYF
TRBJ2-2	TRBV6-5	.	.	TGTGCCAGCAGCCGGATTAACAGGGCTACCGGGGAGCTGTTTTTT	CASSRINRATGELFF
TRBJ1-1	TRBV9	.	.	TGTGCCAGCAGCGCCGGACAGCACACTGAAGCTTTCTTT	CASSAGQHTEAFF
TRBJ1-4	TRBV12-1	.	.	TGTGCCAGCAGCGGGGCGGGGAGAACTAATGAAAAACTGTTTTTT	CASSGAGRTNEKLFF
TRBJ2-2	TRBV5-1	TRBD2	once	TGCGCCAGCAGCTTTGGGACTAGCGGGAGTACCGGGGAGCTGTTTTTT	CASSFGTSGSTGELFF
TRBJ2-3	TRBV6-5	.	once	TGTGCCAGCACGCCACTAGGGTCAACCACAGATACGCAGTATTTT	CASTPLGSTTDTQYF
TRBJ2-6	TRBV2	.	.	TGTGCCAGCACCCGACTCCGTGGAGACGGGGCCAACGTCCTGACTTTC	CASTRLRGDGANVLTF
TRBJ1-1	TRBV10-3	.	once	TGTGCCATCAGTGAGCAACAGGGTTTCTCTGAAGCTTTCTTT	CAISEQQGFSEAFF
TRBJ1-1	TRBV12-3/TRBV12-4	TRBD1	.	TGTGCCAGCAGTCCTACCCGGGACAGCAAAGCTTTCTTT	CASSPTRDSKAFF
TRBJ2-1	TRBV15	.	.	TGTGCCACCAGCAGAGATCCTAGGTCTCTCGCCAATGAGCAGTTCTTC	CATSRDPRSLANEQFF
TRBJ2-1	TRBV7-9	TRBD2	.	TGTGCCAGCAGCTACCAGAGCGGGAGCGGTGAGCAGTTCTTC	CASSYQSGSGEQFF
TRBJ1-2	TRBV21-1	.	.	TGTGCCAGCAGCAAACTAAGAGGCAGTACTAACTATGGCTACACCTTC	CASSKLRGSTNYGYTF
TRBJ1-1	TRBV7-8	TRBD1	once	TGTGCCAGCAGCAGGGGACAGGGGGAGATCCGGAACACTGAAGCTTTCTTT	CASSRGQGEIRNTEAFF
TRBJ1-6	TRBV19	TRBD1	few	TGTGCCAGCCAAGACAGGGGAGGGTATAATTCACCCCTCCACTTT	CASQDRGGYNSPLHF
TRBJ1-1	TRBV9	.	.	TGTGCCAGCAGCACCGGACAGTTGACGAACACTGAAGCTTTCTTT	CASSTGQLTNTEAFF
TRBJ1-1	TRBV30	.	few	TGTGCCTGGAGTGTCCAATCAAACACTGAAGCTTTCTTT	CAWSVQSNTEAFF
TRBJ1-3	TRBV7-9	.	.	TGTGCCAGCAGCTTAGCGCGCGGGGGGTCTGGAAACACCATATATTTT	CASSLARGGSGNTIYF
TRBJ2-7	TRBV12-3/TRBV12-4	.	.	TGTGCCAGCAGCGCTAGGGGCGAGCAGTACTTC	CASSARGEQYF
TRBJ1-1	TRBV10-2	.	.	TGCGCCAGCACGGGAGGGATGAACACTGAAGCTTTCTTT	CASTGGMNTEAFF
TRBJ2-2	TRBV27	TRBD2	.	TGTGCCAGCAGTTTAGGGCGGGAGGGATGGTTTTTGACCGGGGAGCTGTTTTTT	CASSLGREGWFLTGELFF
TRBJ1-2	TRBV7-8	.	.	TGTGCCAGCAGCTTAGGCGGGGGCAACTATGGCTACACCTTC	CASSLGGGNYGYTF
TRBJ1-6	TRBV11-2	.	.	TGTGCCAGCAGCTTAGATATCGGGGGGAGGTTTTATAATTCACCCCTCCACTTT	CASSLDIGGRFYNSPLHF
TRBJ2-1	TRBV24-1	.	.	TGTGCCACCAGTGTCCCTAGTTGGCATGAGCAGTTCTTC	CATSVPSWHEQFF
TRBJ2-5	TRBV29-1	TRBD2	.	TGCAGCGTTGAGGGGACTAGCGGGACTGAGACCCAGTACTTC	CSVEGTSGTETQYF
TRBJ1-2	TRBV6-6	TRBD1	.	TGTGCCAGCAGTTACTCCGATTCCCAGGGGGCGCGTGGCTACACCTTC	CASSYSDSQGARGYTF
TRBJ1-5	TRBV2	TRBD1	.	TGTGCCAGCAGTAGGCAGGGGGAGAATCAGCCCCAGCATTTT	CASSRQGENQPQHF
TRBJ2-2	TRBV7-8	.	.	TGTGCCAGCAGCTTAGATAGTCAGGCAAACACCGGGGAGCTGTTTTTT	CASSLDSQANTGELFF
TRBJ2-3	TRBV7-6	TRBD1	once	TGTGCCAGCAAGAGACAGGGGGGAAGCACAGATACGCAGTATTTT	CASKRQGGSTDTQYF
TRBJ1-1	TRBV5-1	.	.	TGCGCCAGCAGCTTGACGGACTCCCGAACGGCTTTCTTT	CASSLTDSRTAFF
TRBJ1-5	TRBV18	.	few	TGTGCCAGCTCATCAGGTGTAGGGGTTAATCAGCCCCAGCATTTT	CASSSGVGVNQPQHF
TRBJ1-1	TRBV12-3/TRBV12-4	TRBD1	.	TGTGCCAGCAGACACAGGGGGAACACTGAAGCTTTCTTT	CASRHRGNTEAFF
TRBJ2-3	TRBV6-5	.	.	TGTGCCAGCAGTAGGACTGAGGCACAAGATACGCAGTATTTT	CASSRTEAQDTQYF
TRBJ2-7	TRBV24-1	.	.	TGTGCCACCAGTGACACAGACAGACCCTACGAGCAGTACTTC	CATSDTDRPYEQYF
TRBJ1-1	TRBV2	.	few	TGTGCCAGCAGGGCCTTTTTGAACACTGAAGCTTTCTTT	CASRAFLNTEAFF